This entry is about one T cell receptor beta chain. The antigen remains undetermined. The data stem from a study of siplizumab effects on memory and regulatory T cells. The germline CDR1 and CDR2 sequences are SGDLS and YYNGEE. Trimming took 4 bases from V and 0 from J; bases not matched to a gene: 7. The CDR3 runs to 15 residues. Study-level points and caveats: Assignment of a naive or memory phenotype failed for roughly 75-95% of the proliferating CD4+ or CD8+ clones. Proliferating Tregs' suppressive function in siplizumab cultures went unconfirmed. There appeared to be greater diversity in naive T cells than in memory cells, and naive T cells seemed major contributors to the alloresponse.

Per sample, the assay covered some 10^5 TCR templates. Produced via immunoSEQ multiplex PCR; TCRdb's table is partial and in-frame only. The table includes more than 85,000 clones, just over 90% detected once. The receptor was derived from a human donor in good health. The sample taken for sequencing was Tregs sorted from blood. This chain joins TRBV9 and TRBJ2-7, with TRBD1 identical over 7 bases. The CDR3 here is CASSLTGAYSYEQYF. The CDR3 nucleotides read TGTGCCAGCAGCCTTACAGGGGCCTACTCCTACGAGCAGTACTTC.